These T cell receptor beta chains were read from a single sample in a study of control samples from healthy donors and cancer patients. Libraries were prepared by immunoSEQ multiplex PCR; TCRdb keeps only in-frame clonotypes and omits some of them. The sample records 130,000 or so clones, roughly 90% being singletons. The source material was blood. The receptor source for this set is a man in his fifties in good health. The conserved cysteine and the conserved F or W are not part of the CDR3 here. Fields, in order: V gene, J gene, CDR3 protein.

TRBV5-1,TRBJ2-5,ASSLESPSGQETQY
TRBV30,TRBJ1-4,AWSGGLREKLF
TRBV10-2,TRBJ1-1,ASNHGLDTEAF
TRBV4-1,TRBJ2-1,ASSQVYRWGETLRDNEQF
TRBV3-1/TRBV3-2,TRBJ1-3,ASSRGGQISGNTIY
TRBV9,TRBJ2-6,ASSVGFSGANVLT
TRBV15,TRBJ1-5,ATSRDRSSRPQH
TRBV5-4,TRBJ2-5,ASSFGGGPQETQY
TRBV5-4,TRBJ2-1,ASSLRVSNRKGNEQF
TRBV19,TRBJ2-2,ASSQQGQSTGELF
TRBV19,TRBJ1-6,ASSMSRAYNSPLH
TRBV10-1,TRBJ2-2,ASSESKAGNTGELF
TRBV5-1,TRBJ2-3,ASSLELAWVDTQY
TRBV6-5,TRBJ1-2,ASSPGSPTNYGYT
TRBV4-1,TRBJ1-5,ASSQLSGGSQPQH
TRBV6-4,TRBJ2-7,ASSVLAASYEQY
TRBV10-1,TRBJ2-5,ASSEGGNRETQY
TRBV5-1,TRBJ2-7,ASSLAGTGGYEQY
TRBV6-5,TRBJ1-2,ASSYSIGVGYGYT